This T cell receptor beta chain was profiled in a study of regulatory T cells in long-lasting Graves disease. Study findings and constraints: Samples came from peripheral blood alone, without thyroid tissue. Persistent Graves' patients showed a TCR diversity that was lower than that of newly diagnosed ones.

In building TCR beta libraries, iRepertoire HTBI primers were used together with Arm-PCR of CDR3 regions. In TCRdb, the multiplex PCR reads were re-called with MiXCR into one record per CDR3 protein. Of about 560,000 distinct CDR3 sequences in the sample, 15% to 20% were seen once. Trimming at V came to 4 bases and at J to 6 bases, leaving 1 base not matched to a gene. This CDR3 comprises 13 residues. Germline V gene sequence: CDR1 DFQATT, CDR2 SNEGSKA (reference sequence). In this sample, this clonotype turned up a few times. The antigen remains undetermined. The time point was: newly diagnosed GD, antithyroid drugs for less than 3 months. The TCR library was made from RNA extracted from PBMCs. The same data also contributed to another study, on T cells in Graves' hyperthyroidism and ophthalmopathy. That work states: A set of HTBI primers served as the primers for a first-round RT-PCR of the TCR CDR3.

The V gene is TRBV20-1, the J gene TRBJ2-1; TRBD2 aligns across 12 bases. The sequence was collected from a young man with Graves disease. The sequenced sample was peripheral blood mononuclear cells (PBMCs), obtained at new diagnosis, from a patient treated with antithyroid drugs. This chain's CDR3 is CSATSGRANEQFF. DNA for the CDR3: TGCAGTGCTACTAGCGGGAGGGCCAATGAGCAGTTCTTC.